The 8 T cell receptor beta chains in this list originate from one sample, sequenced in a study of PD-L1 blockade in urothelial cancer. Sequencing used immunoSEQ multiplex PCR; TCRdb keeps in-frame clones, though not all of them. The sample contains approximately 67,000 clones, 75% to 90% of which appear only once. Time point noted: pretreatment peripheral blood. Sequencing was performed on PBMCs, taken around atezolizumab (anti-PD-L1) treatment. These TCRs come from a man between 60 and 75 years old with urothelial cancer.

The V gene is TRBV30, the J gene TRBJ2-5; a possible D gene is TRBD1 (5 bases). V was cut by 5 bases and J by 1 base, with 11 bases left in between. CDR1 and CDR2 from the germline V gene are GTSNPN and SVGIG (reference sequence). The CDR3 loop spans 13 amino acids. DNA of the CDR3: TGTGCCTGGGGAAGACAGCTCCAAGAGACCCAGTACTTC. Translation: CAWGRQLQETQYF. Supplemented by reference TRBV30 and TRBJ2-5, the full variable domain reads SQTIHQWPATLVQPVGSPLSLECTVEGTSNPNLYWYRQAAGRGLQLLFYSVGIGQISSEVPQNLSASRPQDRQFILSSKKLLLSDSGFYLCAWGRQLQETQYFGPGTRLLVL.

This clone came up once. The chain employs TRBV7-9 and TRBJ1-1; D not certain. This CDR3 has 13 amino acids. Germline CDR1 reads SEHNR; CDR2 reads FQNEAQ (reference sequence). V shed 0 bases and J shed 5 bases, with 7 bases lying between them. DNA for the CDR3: TGTGCCAGCAGCTTAGCGGCGGGGACTGAAGCTTTCTTT. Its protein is CASSLAAGTEAFF.

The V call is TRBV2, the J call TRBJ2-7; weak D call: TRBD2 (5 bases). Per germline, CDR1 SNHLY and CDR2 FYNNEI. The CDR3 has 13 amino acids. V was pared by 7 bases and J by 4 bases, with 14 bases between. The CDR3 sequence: CASTRDLPYEQYF. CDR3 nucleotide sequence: TGTGCCAGCACCCGGGATCTCCCTTACGAGCAGTACTTC.

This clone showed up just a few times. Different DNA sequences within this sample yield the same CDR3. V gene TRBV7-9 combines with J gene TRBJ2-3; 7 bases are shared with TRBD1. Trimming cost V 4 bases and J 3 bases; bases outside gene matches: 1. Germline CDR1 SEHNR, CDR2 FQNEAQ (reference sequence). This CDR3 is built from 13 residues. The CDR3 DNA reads TGTGCCAGCAGCTCGACAGGGACAGATACGCAGTATTTT. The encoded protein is CASSSTGTDTQYF.

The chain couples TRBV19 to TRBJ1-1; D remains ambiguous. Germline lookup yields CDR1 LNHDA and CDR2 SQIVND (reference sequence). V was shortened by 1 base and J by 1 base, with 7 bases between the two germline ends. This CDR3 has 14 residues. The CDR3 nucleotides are TGTGCCAGTAGTATAGTCGCAGGGAACACTGAAGCTTTCTTT. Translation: CASSIVAGNTEAFF.

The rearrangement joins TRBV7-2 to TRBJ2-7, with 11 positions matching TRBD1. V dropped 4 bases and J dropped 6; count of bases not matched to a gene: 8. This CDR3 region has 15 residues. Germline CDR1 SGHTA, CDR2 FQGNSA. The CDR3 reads CASSSHGTGGTEQYF. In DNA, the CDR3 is TGTGCCAGCAGCTCACATGGGACAGGGGGAACCGAGCAGTACTTC.

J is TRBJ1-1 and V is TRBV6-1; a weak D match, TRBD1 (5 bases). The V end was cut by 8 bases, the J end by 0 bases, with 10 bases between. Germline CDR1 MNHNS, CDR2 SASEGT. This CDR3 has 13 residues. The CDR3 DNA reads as TGTGCCAGCCGGGCAGGGCTGAACACTGAAGCTTTCTTT. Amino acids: CASRAGLNTEAFF.

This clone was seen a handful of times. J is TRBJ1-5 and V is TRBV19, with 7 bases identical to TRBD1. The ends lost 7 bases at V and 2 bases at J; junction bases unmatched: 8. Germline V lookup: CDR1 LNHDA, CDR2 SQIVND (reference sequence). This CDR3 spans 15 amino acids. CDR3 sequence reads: CASTNDRVGNQPQHF. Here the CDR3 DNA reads TGTGCCAGTACCAACGACAGGGTTGGCAATCAGCCCCAGCATTTT.